This T cell receptor beta chain comes out of a study of Tregs in tolerant kidney transplant recipients. Per germline, CDR1 SGHRS and CDR2 YFSETQ. CDR3 size: 21 residues. Trimming at V came to 0 bases and at J to 0 bases, leaving 14 bases not matched to a gene. Assay: immunoSEQ multiplex PCR; the TCRdb copy retains only in-frame clones and omits some. This sample has about 81,000 clones; 75% to 95% occur once, and the top ten carry about 1.6%. Related graft donors supplied nonmyeloablative bone marrow transplants, and mixed chimerism was transient. The chain carries TRBV5-1 and TRBJ2-2, with 10 bases that match TRBD2. This clonotype was sampled from a human patient who received a combined kidney and bone marrow transplant. The graft donor may account for some of the T cells. This sample comprised CD4+ T cells from blood (PBMCs), obtained 24 months after the transplant. The CDR3 DNA follows: TGCGCCAGCAGCTTGGCCGGGGGACTAGCGTACCCCTCCACGAACACCGGGGAGCTGTTTTTT. Its protein product is CASSLAGGLAYPSTNTGELFF.